This T cell receptor beta chain is from a study of blood T cell repertoires in COVID-19 (dated by TCRdb to 2019 to 2021). Concerning the study at large: Samples covering the acute and convalescent phases of COVID-19 were provided by collaborators in the United States, Italy and Spain. The material from the prospective study consisted of cDNA or gDNA derived from T cells, B-cell-depleted T cells, or PBMCs. Deeply sampled blood TCRbeta repertoires from subjects exposed to, actively infected with, or recovered from COVID-19 were included in the dataset. The repertoires were released in a freely available public database intended as a resource for research on the immune response to SARS-CoV-2. The samples were drawn from two sources: the first 160 participants of the ongoing ImmuneRACE study, and fewer than 1,500 subjects contributed by 6 global collaborators. A de-identified subject ID, COVID-19 status, age in years and sex were almost always included in the sample metadata. Where available, HLA class I and class II types were taken from metadata supplied by the sample provider and were not determined by assay-based typing.

The paper as a whole reports these results and caveats: The amount of clinical and demographic metadata varied by source and participant and was provided uncurated.

In Seattle, one collaborating source enrolled patients while the infection was active and tracked those patients longitudinally over the course of disease. Collaborating institutions collected whole blood in K2EDTA tubes following their own protocols. For TCRbeta analysis, collaborator samples were shipped as frozen whole blood, as isolated PBMCs, or as DNA extracted from either sample type. TCRbeta CDR3 regions were amplified from genomic DNA by means of the immunoSEQ Assay, a bias-controlled multiplex PCR. As for the authors' bioinformatics: The number of nucleated cells in each sample was estimated from the amplification of reference gene primers within the assay. Sequence reads were collapsed and filtered to measure the absolute abundance of every unique TCRbeta CDR3 rearrangement. For each sample, productive Simpson clonality was calculated as the square root of Simpson's diversity index across productive rearrangements. As stored in TCRdb, this immuneACCESS dataset retains in-frame rearrangements with V and J assigned. A fraction of the clones does not appear; measured against another copy, unresolved V genes explain less than half of the discrepancy, and the remainder lacks a known reason. V and J calls and clone size come straight from that table; D and trimming were deduced from the DNA. In this sample the table shows about 49,000 clones, 81% of which occur a single time. Under 25% of the sample goes to the ten largest clones.

The junction shows trimming of 5 bases on V and 4 bases on J, plus 12 bases between the germline ends. The CDR3 contains 13 residues, cysteine and phenylalanine counted. Only the CDR3 region is kept as DNA, spanning 39 bases read in frame from base 1. CDR1 LNHDA and CDR2 SQIVND were looked up in the germline V gene (reference sequence). This clone appeared a single time. Its cognate antigen has yet to be identified. Base qualities are not at hand, and no much larger clone is one base apart. This chain joins TRBV19 to TRBJ2-7; the D segment could be TRBD2, given 6 matching bases. The TCR was taken from a woman older than 75 with COVID-19, enrolled during active disease. The sequenced sample was peripheral blood. The CDR3 in this case is CASSGISGYEQYF. The nucleotide sequence reads as follows: TGTGCCAGTAGTGGGATTAGCGGATACGAGCAGTACTTC. With the rest looked up from the reference TRBV19 and TRBJ2-7 genes rather than sequenced, the full variable domain is DGGITQSPKYLFRKEGQNVTLSCEQNLNHDAMYWYRQDPGQGLRLIYYSQIVNDFQKGDIAEGYSVSREKKESFPLTVTSAQKNPTAFYLCASSGISGYEQYFGPGTRLTVT.